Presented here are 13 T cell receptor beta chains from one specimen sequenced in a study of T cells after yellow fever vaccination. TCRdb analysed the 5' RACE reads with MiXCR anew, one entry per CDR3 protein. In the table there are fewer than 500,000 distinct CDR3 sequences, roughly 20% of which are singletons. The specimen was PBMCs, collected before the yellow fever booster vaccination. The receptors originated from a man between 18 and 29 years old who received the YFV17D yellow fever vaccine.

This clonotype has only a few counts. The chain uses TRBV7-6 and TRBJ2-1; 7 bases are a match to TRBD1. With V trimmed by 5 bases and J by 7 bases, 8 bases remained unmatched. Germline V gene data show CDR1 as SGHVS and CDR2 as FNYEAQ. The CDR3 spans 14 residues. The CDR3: CASSPDDRANEQFF. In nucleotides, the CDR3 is TGTGCCAGCAGCCCGGATGACAGGGCGAATGAGCAGTTCTTC.

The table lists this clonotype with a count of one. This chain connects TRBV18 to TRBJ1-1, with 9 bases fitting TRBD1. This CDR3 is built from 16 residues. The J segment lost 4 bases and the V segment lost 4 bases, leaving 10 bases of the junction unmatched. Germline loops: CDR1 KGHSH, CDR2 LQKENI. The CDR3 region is CASSRSGTGLVTEAFF. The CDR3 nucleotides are TGTGCCAGCTCACGCTCCGGGACAGGGCTTGTCACTGAAGCTTTCTTT.

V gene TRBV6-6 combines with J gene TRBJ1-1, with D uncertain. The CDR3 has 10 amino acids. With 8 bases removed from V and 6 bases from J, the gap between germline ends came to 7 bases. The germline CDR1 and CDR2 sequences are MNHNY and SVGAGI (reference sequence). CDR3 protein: CASGSAEAFF. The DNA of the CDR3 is TGTGCCAGCGGATCTGCTGAAGCTTTCTTT.

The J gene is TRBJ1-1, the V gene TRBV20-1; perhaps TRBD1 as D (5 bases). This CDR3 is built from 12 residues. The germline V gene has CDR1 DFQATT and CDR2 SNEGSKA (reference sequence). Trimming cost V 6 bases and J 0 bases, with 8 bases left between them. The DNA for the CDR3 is TGCAGTGCGACGACAGTGAACACTGAAGCTTTCTTT. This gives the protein CSATTVNTEAFF.

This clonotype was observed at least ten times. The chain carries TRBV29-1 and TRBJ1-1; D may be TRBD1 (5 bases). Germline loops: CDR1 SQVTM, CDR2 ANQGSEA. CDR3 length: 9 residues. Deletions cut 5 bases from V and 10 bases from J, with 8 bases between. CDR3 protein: CSVFRGAFF. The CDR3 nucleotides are TGCAGCGTTTTTAGGGGAGCTTTCTTT.

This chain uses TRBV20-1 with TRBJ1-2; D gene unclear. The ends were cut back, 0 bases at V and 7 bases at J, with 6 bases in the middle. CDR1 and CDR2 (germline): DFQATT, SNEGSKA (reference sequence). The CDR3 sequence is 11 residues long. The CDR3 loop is CSARELTGYTF. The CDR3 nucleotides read TGCAGTGCTAGAGAGCTCACTGGCTACACCTTC.

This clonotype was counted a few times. CDR3 nucleotide sequence: TGCAGTGCTACCGCCGGGACAGGGTTGGGGCAGCCCCAGCATTTT. This encodes CSATAGTGLGQPQHF. V and J are TRBV20-1 and TRBJ1-5; the match to TRBD1 covers 9 bases. Germline V gives CDR1 DFQATT, CDR2 SNEGSKA (reference sequence). The CDR3 runs to 15 residues. V shed 4 bases and J 7 bases; nucleotides not matched to a gene: 11.

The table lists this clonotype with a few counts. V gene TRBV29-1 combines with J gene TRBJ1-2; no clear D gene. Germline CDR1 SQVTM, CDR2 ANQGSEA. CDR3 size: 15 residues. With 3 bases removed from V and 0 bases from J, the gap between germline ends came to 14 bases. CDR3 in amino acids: CSVDVLQAANYGYTF. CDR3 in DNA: TGCAGCGTTGACGTCCTCCAGGCAGCTAACTATGGCTACACCTTC.

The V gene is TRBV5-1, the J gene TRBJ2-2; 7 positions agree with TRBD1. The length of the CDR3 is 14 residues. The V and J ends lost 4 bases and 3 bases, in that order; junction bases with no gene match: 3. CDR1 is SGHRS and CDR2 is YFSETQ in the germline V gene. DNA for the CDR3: TGCGCCAGCAGCAGGACAGGCTACACCGGGGAGCTGTTTTTT. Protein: CASSRTGYTGELFF.

CDR3 region: CATQAGTASSYEQYF. In DNA, the CDR3 is TGTGCCACCCAAGCCGGGACAGCTAGCTCCTACGAGCAGTACTTC. V and J are TRBV19 and TRBJ2-7, with 7 bases fitting TRBD1. The CDR3 runs to 15 residues. J was trimmed by 0 bases and V by 10 bases; bases with no gene match: 12. CDR1 is LNHDA, CDR2 SQIVND, per germline (reference sequence).

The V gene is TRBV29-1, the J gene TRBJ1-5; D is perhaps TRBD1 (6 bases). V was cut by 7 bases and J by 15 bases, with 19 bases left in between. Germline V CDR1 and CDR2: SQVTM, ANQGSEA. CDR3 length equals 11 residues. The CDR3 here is CSAHEGGSRHF. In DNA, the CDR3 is TGCAGCGCACATGAGGGGGGGAGTCGGCATTTT.

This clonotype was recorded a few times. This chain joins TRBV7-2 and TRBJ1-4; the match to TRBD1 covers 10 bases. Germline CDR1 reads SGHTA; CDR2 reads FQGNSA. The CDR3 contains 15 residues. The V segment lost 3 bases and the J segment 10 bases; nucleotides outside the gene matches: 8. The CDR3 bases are TGTGCCAGCAGCTTTTTAGGGACAGGGGAGAGAAAACTGTTTTTT. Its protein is CASSFLGTGERKLFF.

CDR3 DNA sequence: TGTGCCTGGAGTGTTCGGGGCACGTCTGGTCCCCTCCACTTT. This codes for CAWSVRGTSGPLHF. The J gene is TRBJ1-6, the V gene TRBV30, with a possible D match to TRBD1 (5 bases). CDR3 length: 14 amino acids. V lost 0 bases and J 13 bases, leaving 16 bases between the germline ends. Germline CDR1 GTSNPN, CDR2 SVGIG (reference sequence).